The text below deals with one T cell receptor (beta chain). The target antigen is unknown. This sample stems from a study of PD-1 blockade in classical Hodgkin lymphoma. The time point was: cycle 4 day 1 (C4D1), after 5 to 7 weeks of nivolumab. Patients all relapsed after autologous stem cell transplantation, and there was variation in brentuximab vedotin exposure. When best responses were assessed, they were complete response, partial response or progressive disease. The protocol was immunoSEQ multiplex PCR, while the TCRdb copy is restricted to in-frame clones and leaves out a portion. The sample comprises 85,000 to 90,000 clones, about nine tenths of which are singletons, and 2.5% to 3.5% rests with the top ten. Points from the study as a whole: CD4+ TCR diversity, unlike CD8+, climbed significantly by C4D1. The drivers behind the repertoire differences, possibly disease activity or prior therapy, remain undefined. Patients newly diagnosed and complete responders had comparable baseline diversity.

The sample consisted of peripheral blood mononuclear cells (PBMCs), taken before the fourth cycle of nivolumab. The receptor was derived from a human donor with classical Hodgkin lymphoma.

The CDR3 here is CASSLGRGDTQYF. CDR3 DNA: TGTGCCAGCAGCTTGGGCAGAGGAGATACGCAGTATTTT. This chain joins TRBV5-6 and TRBJ2-3; D is ambiguous. V was clipped by 0 bases and J by 5 bases, with 7 bases between them. This CDR3 region has 13 residues. Germline-derived CDR1 and CDR2 are SGHDT and YYEEEE.